The sequence of this T cell receptor beta chain was determined in a study of post-analysis software for immune sequencing data. As for the study in general: The disease courses covered relapsing-remitting, secondary progressive and progressive-relapsing multiple sclerosis. Overall study results and limits: With TRBV5-6, TRBV5-1 and TRBV20-1 included, several TRBV segments were more frequent in patients than in controls.

This CDR3 is built from 16 residues. Germline CDR1 is KGHDR and CDR2 is SFDVKD. The V and J ends lost 4 bases and 1 base, in that order; junction bases with no gene match: 6. Remarks on this clonotype: Its antigen is as yet unknown.

TCR beta libraries were prepared from cDNA with unique molecular identifiers. TCRdb re-derived calls from the PCR reads in MiXCR, one entry per CDR3 protein. The table shows approximately 570,000 distinct CDR3 sequences, with about 40% occurring only once. The chain recombines TRBV24-1 with TRBJ1-5, with 7 bases that match TRBD1. This TCR derives from a girl between 10 and 17 years old with multiple sclerosis. The sample was blood. The CDR3 coding sequence is TGTGCCACCAGTGAGAACCTACAGGGGAGCAATCAGCCCCAGCATTTT. Translating gives CATSENLQGSNQPQHF.